This T cell receptor beta chain was sequenced in a study of T cells after yellow fever vaccination. The study's findings and limits: Post-booster reappearance was seen for most primary-vaccination clones (roughly 96% CD4, 80% to 90% CD8). The bulk population could contribute abundant contaminating clonotypes to FACS-sorted repertoires. The appearance of a small share of clonotypes in both CD4 and CD8 compartments was observed.

Turning to this clonotype: Antigen: not known.

In making TCR cDNA, 5'RACE template switching added a universal primer site and UMIs to it. TCRdb used MiXCR to reprocess the 5' RACE reads, holding one entry per CDR3 protein. The table records some 670,000 distinct CDR3 sequences, 9% to 15% of them present only once. The TCR was taken from a man aged 30 to 45 who received the YFV17D yellow fever vaccine. Here the sequenced sample was PBMCs, taken on the day of the yellow fever booster vaccination.

The CDR3 DNA is TGTGCCAGCTCTAGCCGGACCGGAGATGAAAAACTGTTTTTT. The encoded protein is CASSSRTGDEKLFF. The rearrangement joins TRBV7-2 to TRBJ1-4, with D unclear. Trimming removed 8 bases at V and 6 bases at J, with 16 bases between. CDR1 and CDR2 (germline): SGHTA, FQGNSA. This CDR3 spans 14 amino acids.